Presented here are 27 T cell receptor beta chains from one specimen sequenced in a study of CD8+ T cells in alopecia areata. Extracted RNA was reverse transcribed, and the resulting cDNA served as sequencing template. The method was immunoSEQ multiplex PCR; TCRdb's version includes in-frame clones alone and lacks a portion of them. The sample lists approximately 190,000 clones, 55% to 70% seen once, with under 7% in the top ten. Described treatment: oral pan-JAK inhibitor, 5-10 mg twice daily. The material sequenced was CD4+ T cells sorted from blood, taken at week 24, from a patient treated with tofacitinib. Receptors originate from a human donor with alopecia areata.

This chain uses TRBV14 with TRBJ1-3; possibly TRBD1 for D (5 bases). From germline, CDR1 is SGHDN and CDR2 FVKESK. V was clipped by 4 bases and J by 0 bases, with 13 bases between them. This CDR3 has 16 amino acids. The CDR3 DNA reads TGTGCCAGCAGCCGTCTACAGGATGACTCTGGAAACACCATATATTTT. It codes for CASSRLQDDSGNTIYF.

The chain uses TRBV7-2 and TRBJ2-7; 8 bases match TRBD1. Germline trimming cut 5 bases from V and 4 bases from J; bases unmatched to any gene: 16. This CDR3 comprises 17 residues. CDR1 is SGHTA, CDR2 FQGNSA, per germline. In DNA, the CDR3 is TGTGCCAGCAGCCCGCACTCCGGGACAGGTGGGGAATACGAGCAGTACTTC. It encodes CASSPHSGTGGEYEQYF. Looking up the rest from reference TRBV7-2 and TRBJ2-7 gives the full variable domain: GAGVSQSPSNKVTEKGKDVELRCDPISGHTALYWYRQSLGQGLEFLIYFQGNSAPDKSGLPSDRFSAERTGGSVSTLTIQRTQQEDSAVYLCASSPHSGTGGEYEQYFGPGTRLTVT.

V is TRBV6-1 and J is TRBJ1-5; no clear D gene. The CDR3 totals 14 residues. V gave up 4 bases and J gave up 0 bases, with 7 bases separating them. Germline V lookup: CDR1 MNHNS, CDR2 SASEGT. The CDR3 DNA reads as TGTGCCAGCAGTGGACACCCTAGCAATCAGCCCCAGCATTTT. This codes for CASSGHPSNQPQHF.

Concerning this clone: Other nucleotide sequences from this sample produce the same CDR3. The chain is built from TRBV7-2 and TRBJ1-2; tentative D call: TRBD1 (5 bases). V lost 0 bases and J 4 bases, leaving 9 bases between the germline ends. This CDR3 spans 14 amino acids. The germline V gene has CDR1 SGHTA and CDR2 FQGNSA. The CDR3 coding sequence is TGTGCCAGCAGCTTAGCGCGGGGGGGCTATGGCTACACCTTC. As protein: CASSLARGGYGYTF.

This clone has only one observation. J is TRBJ1-3 and V is TRBV5-1; D remains unclear. Trimming left V 3 bases short and J 0 bases short, with 22 bases between. This CDR3 has 19 amino acids. Germline V gene lookup returns CDR1 SGHRS and CDR2 YFSETQ. As DNA, the CDR3 is TGCGCCAGCAGCTCTCCGGCGGACCCCGAGGCAAGCTCTGGAAACACCATATATTTT. Protein product: CASSSPADPEASSGNTIYF.

This clone was seen a single time. The chain links TRBV20-1 to TRBJ2-5; D gene unclear. The V end was cut by 3 bases, the J end by 4 bases, with 6 bases between. This CDR3 region has 11 residues. The germline V gene encodes CDR1 DFQATT and CDR2 SNEGSKA (reference sequence). DNA of the CDR3: TGCAGTGCTAGGATCGGAGAGACCCAGTACTTC. Amino acid sequence: CSARIGETQYF.

The V call is TRBV9, the J call TRBJ2-5, with a tentative D call TRBD2 (6 bases). Germline V gene lookup returns CDR1 SGDLS and CDR2 YYNGEE. This CDR3 has 16 amino acids. Trimming removed 1 base from V and 2 bases from J, with 15 bases in between. CDR3 sequence (DNA): TGTGCCAGCAGCGTACATAGTTCGGGGGATCAAGAGACCCAGTACTTC. Translation gives CASSVHSSGDQETQYF.

The V and J genes are TRBV29-1 and TRBJ2-1, with D perhaps TRBD1 (5 bases). Germline V gene sequence: CDR1 SQVTM, CDR2 ANQGSEA. The CDR3 sequence is 12 residues long. V was clipped by 5 bases and J by 10 bases, with 15 bases between them. The CDR3 coding sequence is TGCAGCGTTCGGCCCAGGGCTAAGGAGCAGTTCTTC. Translation gives CSVRPRAKEQFF.

The rearrangement joins TRBV4-3 to TRBJ1-2; D uncertain. CDR3 length: 13 amino acids. The ends were cut back, 0 bases at V and 4 bases at J, with 6 bases in the middle. Germline CDR1 LGHNA, CDR2 YSLEER. The CDR3 DNA follows: TGCGCCAGCAGCCAAGATGGTTCCTATGGCTACACCTTC. It is translated as CASSQDGSYGYTF.

This clone came up once. J is TRBJ2-7 and V is TRBV20-1, with D maybe TRBD1 (6 bases). V gave up 6 bases and J gave up 6 bases, with 12 bases separating them. The CDR3 runs to 11 residues. Looked up from germline, CDR1 is DFQATT and CDR2 is SNEGSKA (reference sequence). In nucleotides, the CDR3 is TGCAGTGCGCGTACAGGGTCCGAGCAGTACTTC. It yields the protein CSARTGSEQYF.

This clone was seen more than once but under ten times. Here the CDR3 reads CASSYIRGQETQYF. The DNA of the CDR3 is TGTGCCAGCAGTTACATCCGGGGTCAAGAGACCCAGTACTTC. The chain combines TRBV6-5 with TRBJ2-5, with D maybe TRBD2 (5 bases). Germline CDR1 reads MNHEY; CDR2 reads SVGAGI. The V gene lost 2 bases and the J gene lost 2 bases, with 9 bases spanning the gap. This CDR3 spans 14 amino acids.

This rearrangement joins TRBV5-1 to TRBJ2-5, with unresolved D. Trimming took off 3 bases at V and 1 base at J, with 7 bases between the two ends. The CDR3 spans 13 residues. Germline lookup yields CDR1 SGHRS and CDR2 YFSETQ. CDR3: CASSSRSQETQYF. CDR3 DNA: TGCGCCAGCAGCTCCAGGAGCCAAGAGACCCAGTACTTC. Full variable domain (rest looked up from reference TRBV5-1 and TRBJ2-5): KAGVTQTPRYLIKTRGQQVTLSCSPISGHRSVSWYQQTPGQGLQFLFEYFSETQRNKGNFPGRFSGRQFSNSRSEMNVSTLELGDSALYLCASSSRSQETQYFGPGTRLLVL.

The gene calls are TRBV6-5 and TRBJ1-5; the D is unclear. The V and J ends lost 6 bases and 2 bases respectively, with 14 bases between them. Germline CDR1 is MNHEY and CDR2 is SVGAGI. The CDR3 spans 15 residues. CDR3 residues: CASSPYDGGNQPQHF. DNA for the CDR3: TGTGCCAGCAGCCCCTACGACGGGGGCAATCAGCCCCAGCATTTT.

The chain has TRBV18 and TRBJ2-1; D is ambiguous. CDR3 size: 13 residues. Trimming removed 5 bases at V and 6 bases at J, with 11 bases between. Germline V gene data show CDR1 as KGHSH and CDR2 as LQKENI. The CDR3 nucleotides are TGTGCCAGCTCAGTGGACCCGGGCAATGAGCAGTTCTTC. Amino acids: CASSVDPGNEQFF. The full variable domain, rest sourced from reference TRBV18 and TRBJ2-1, is NAGVMQNPRHLVRRRGQEARLRCSPMKGHSHVYWYRQLPEEGLKFMVYLQKENIIDESGMPKERFSAEFPKEGPSILRIQQVVRGDSAAYFCASSVDPGNEQFFGPGTRLTVL.

This clone has just a few counts. The V call is TRBV27, the J call TRBJ2-5; D not certain. Germline V gene sequence: CDR1 MNHEY, CDR2 SMNVEV (reference sequence). There are 13 residues in the CDR3. Trimming stripped 6 bases from V and 5 bases from J, with 13 bases between. The CDR3: CASRTRRSETQYF. The CDR3 DNA reads TGTGCCAGCAGGACTCGGCGCTCGGAGACCCAGTACTTC.

V is TRBV6-1 and J is TRBJ2-7; 7 nucleotides line up with TRBD1. The CDR3 is 14 amino acids. With 4 bases clipped from V and 2 bases from J, the junction kept 5 bases outside the gene matches. CDR1 MNHNS and CDR2 SASEGT come from the germline V gene. The CDR3 region has the DNA TGTGCCAGCAGTGTTGAGGGGGCCGCCTACGAGCAGTACTTC. Encoded protein: CASSVEGAAYEQYF.

The chain joins TRBV28 to TRBJ2-5; 8 bases fit TRBD1. The DNA end is more similar to TRBJ2-7, so the J call may be wrong. The CDR3 runs 14 residues. The germline V gene encodes CDR1 MDHEN and CDR2 SYDVKM. For the CDR3, the DNA is TGTGCCAGCACCCCGGGACAGGTGACCTACGAGCAGTACTTC. Translating gives CASTPGQVTYEQYF.

The chain couples TRBV4-1 to TRBJ2-5; D gene ambiguous. The germline V gene has CDR1 MGHRA and CDR2 YSYEKL. This CDR3 spans 14 amino acids. Trimming pared 1 base from V and 5 bases from J, leaving 11 bases between. CDR3 nucleotide sequence: TGCGCCAGCAGCCAAGTAGGAAAAGGCGAGACCCAGTACTTC. This translates into CASSQVGKGETQYF.

V usage is TRBV7-2 and J usage is TRBJ2-7; D is unclear. The V and J ends lost 4 bases and 4 bases respectively, with 14 bases between them. Germline V gene lookup returns CDR1 SGHTA and CDR2 FQGNSA. The CDR3 loop spans 14 amino acids. This chain's CDR3 is CASSSSFTYYEQYF. The DNA of the CDR3 is TGTGCCAGCAGCTCCTCCTTCACTTATTACGAGCAGTACTTC.

This chain uses TRBV6-6 with TRBJ2-5; D possibly matches TRBD1 or TRBD2 (5 bases each). Deletions cut 6 bases from V and 3 bases from J, with 11 bases between. The CDR3 has 13 residues. CDR1 MNHNY and CDR2 SVGAGI come from the germline V gene (reference sequence). The chain's CDR3 is CASSRDAKETQYF. DNA of the CDR3: TGTGCCAGCAGCCGGGACGCCAAAGAGACCCAGTACTTC.

The rearrangement joins TRBV30 to TRBJ2-3; 8 nucleotides agree with TRBD2. This CDR3 comprises 15 residues. CDR1 is GTSNPN, CDR2 SVGIG, per germline (reference sequence). V shed 0 bases, J shed 2 bases, and the junction held 4 bases outside the gene matches. The CDR3 loop is CAWSVAAGDTDTQYF. For the CDR3, the DNA is TGTGCCTGGAGTGTCGCAGCGGGAGACACAGATACGCAGTATTTT.

This rearrangement joins TRBV9 to TRBJ2-1; possibly TRBD1 for D (5 bases). Germline V gene data show CDR1 as SGDLS and CDR2 as YYNGEE. CDR3 length: 15 amino acids. Trimming took 0 bases from V and 5 from J, leaving 12 bases between them. This CDR3 reads CASSVGSRADNEQFF. CDR3 nucleotide sequence: TGTGCCAGCAGCGTAGGGTCCAGGGCGGACAATGAGCAGTTCTTC.

The CDR3 nucleotides are TGTGCCAGCGTACCAAACAGGGTTACCAAAAACATTCAGTACTTC. Residues: CASVPNRVTKNIQYF. The chain recombines TRBV2 with TRBJ2-4, with a possible D match to TRBD1 (6 bases). The CDR3 has 15 amino acids. Trimming cost V 8 bases and J 2 bases, with 16 bases left between them. Germline CDR1 and CDR2: SNHLY and FYNNEI.

This clone came up once. The rearrangement uses TRBV2 and TRBJ2-5; 9 bases are shared with TRBD2. The CDR3 is 17 amino acids. After removal of 6 bases from V and 1 base from J, the junction contained 12 bases not matched to a gene. The germline V gene has CDR1 SNHLY and CDR2 FYNNEI. DNA of the CDR3: TGTGCCAGCAGGGGGACTGGGGTAGCGGGAGCCCAAGAGACCCAGTACTTC. It specifies CASRGTGVAGAQETQYF.

This clone has just a few counts. V is TRBV9 and J is TRBJ1-5; D gene ambiguous. The V gene lost 0 bases and the J gene lost 4 bases, with 11 bases spanning the gap. The germline CDR1 and CDR2 sequences are SGDLS and YYNGEE. There are 15 residues in the CDR3. CDR3 sequence: CASSVGAASNQPQHF. CDR3 DNA sequence: TGTGCCAGCAGCGTAGGGGCAGCCTCTAATCAGCCCCAGCATTTT.

The V gene is TRBV23-1, the J gene TRBJ1-2; 10 bases line up with TRBD1. TRBV23-1 is given ORF status, its function remaining uncertain. This CDR3 has 15 residues. J lost 8 bases, V lost 4 bases, and 10 bases had no gene match. The CDR3 sequence: CASSPRDRGTGGYTF. DNA for the CDR3: TGCGCCAGCAGTCCTCGGGACAGGGGAACAGGGGGCTACACCTTC.

This clone was picked up many times. The genes are TRBV28 and TRBJ2-3; D possibly corresponds to TRBD1 (5 bases). This CDR3 is 13 amino acids long. The V and J ends lost 6 bases and 4 bases respectively, with 11 bases between them. CDR1 and CDR2 from the germline V gene are MDHEN and SYDVKM. CDR3 region: CASRTVVPDTQYF. DNA for the CDR3: TGTGCCAGCAGGACAGTGGTCCCAGATACGCAGTATTTT. The full variable domain, in which reference TRBV28 and TRBJ2-3 provide the parts outside the CDR3, is DVKVTQSSRYLVKRTGEKVFLECVQDMDHENMFWYRQDPGLGLRLIYFSYDVKMKEKGDIPEGYSVSREKKERFSLILESASTNQTSMYLCASRTVVPDTQYFGPGTRLTVL.